This T cell receptor (beta chain) is drawn from a study of identical twins (dated by TCRdb to 2016 to 2017). Turning to the overall study: To test whether fetal clonotypes persist, this study deep-sequenced TCR alpha and beta repertoires from monozygotic twins, from unrelated adults of various ages, and from cord blood. To rule out contamination, the twin experiments were replicated at different times with different library preparation protocols. Study-level results and caveats: Conclusions relied on cross-sectional statistical analysis, since the same donors could not be followed over many years. Recombination models systematically underestimated out-of-frame TCR alpha sharing in monozygotic twins but agreed with sharing between unrelated individuals. Fewer insertions were carried by abundant cord blood beta clonotypes, a similar but weaker trend appeared in young adult naive repertoires, and no such trend appeared in memory repertoires. Zero-insertion analyses could be partly confounded by invariant T cells such as MAIT and iNKT, although diverse VJ usage argued against such confounding for most clonotypes. Excess twin sharing in beta out-of-frame sequences was weaker because fewer shared sequences lowered the signal-to-noise ratio. Out-of-frame TCR alpha sequences shared between twins showed an excess of low generation-probability sequences compared with coincidental sharing between unrelated individuals.

Only healthy Caucasian donors were included. The twin cohort consisted of three pairs of female monozygotic twins, all aged roughly 18 to 29 years. CD4+ and CD8+ T cell populations were isolated with positive isolation kits from Invitrogen. The trim is 2 bases for V and 6 bases for J, with a gap of 4 bases between the germline ends. Its CDR3 holds 12 amino acids, cysteine through phenylalanine. The read is trimmed to its CDR3 DNA, 36 bases read in frame from base 1. CDR1 and CDR2 (MGHRA, YSYEKL) derive from the germline V gene. This clonotype was counted at least ten times. What this receptor recognizes is not known. No much larger clone is present one base from it, and per-base qualities are unavailable. Receptors were amplified or captured by 5' RACE. Sequencing used an Illumina HiSeq 2000. A universal primer binding site was added through template switching, and the final cDNA carried a unique molecular identifier so that TCR cDNA molecules could be counted accurately. Specific primers in the conserved constant-segment region were used to synthesize first-strand cDNA for TCR alpha and beta chains. To control for contamination, every cDNA library was double barcoded, receiving both a SMART-Mk sample barcode and Illumina barcodes. TruSeq adapter sequences along with Illumina sample barcodes were introduced in two successive PCR steps. The TCR alpha and beta cDNA libraries were sequenced on the Illumina HiSeq platform using custom primers. From the authors' description of their analysis: Raw reads were processed with MiGEC to extract unique molecular identifiers, and MiXCR was used to determine CDR3 positions. Recombination models were inferred per individual with the repgenHMM and IGoR tools using an EM algorithm. Shared clonotypes were analyzed with the tcR package in R, and sharing was normalized by the product of cloneset sizes. To study raw recombination free of thymic and clonal selection effects, out-of-frame nonproductive sequences were analyzed. The public reads were reprocessed in TCRdb via fastp at Q25 and MiXCR, keeping in-frame beta chains. Entries that share a CDR3 protein sequence are merged under the most common genes and DNA. None of the V and J calls come from the authors' own analysis; TCRdb made them. For this sample there are hundreds of thousands of distinct CDR3 sequences; 9% to 15% appear just once. The top ten hold around 7.2% of the sample.

Another study also made use of these data, one on yellow fever vaccine responses in identical twins. Reported in the second study: The T cell response to vaccination in identical twins was reported by the authors to appear partly convergent and partly personalized. The study precisely tracked vaccine-responding T cell clones in identical twins.

The clonotype was recovered from a woman under 30 in good health. The sequence links TRBV4-1 to TRBJ1-4, with no D gene named confidently. The sample comprised CD8+ T cells sorted from blood. Here the CDR3 is given as CASSQIDEKLFF. Read as DNA, the sequence is TGCGCCAGCAGCCAAATCGATGAAAAACTGTTTTTT.